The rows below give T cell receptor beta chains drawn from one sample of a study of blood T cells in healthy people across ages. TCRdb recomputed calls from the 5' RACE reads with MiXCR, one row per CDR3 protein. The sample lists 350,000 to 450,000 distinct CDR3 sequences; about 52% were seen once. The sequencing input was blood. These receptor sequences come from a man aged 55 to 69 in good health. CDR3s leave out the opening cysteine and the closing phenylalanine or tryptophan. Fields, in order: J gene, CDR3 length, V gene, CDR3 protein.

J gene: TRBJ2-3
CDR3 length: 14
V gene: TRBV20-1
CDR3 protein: SARDGVDRETDTQY

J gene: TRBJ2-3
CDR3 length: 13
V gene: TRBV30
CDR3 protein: AWSATSGRGDTQY

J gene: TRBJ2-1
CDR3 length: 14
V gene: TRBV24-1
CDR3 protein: ATSDPTSGGAFEQF

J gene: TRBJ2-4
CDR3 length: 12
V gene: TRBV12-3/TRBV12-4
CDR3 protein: ASSIQGSKNIQY

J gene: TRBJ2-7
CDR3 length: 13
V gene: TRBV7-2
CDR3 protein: ASSLGGLGGYEQY

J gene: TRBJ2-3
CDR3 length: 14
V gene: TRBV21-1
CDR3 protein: ASSKGVNGGTDTQY

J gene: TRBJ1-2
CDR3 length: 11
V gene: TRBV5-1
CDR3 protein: ASSLDANYGYT

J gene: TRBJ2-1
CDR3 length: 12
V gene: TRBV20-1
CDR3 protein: SARWSGRANEQF

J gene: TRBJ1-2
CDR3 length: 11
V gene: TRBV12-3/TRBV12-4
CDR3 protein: ASSSGINYGYT

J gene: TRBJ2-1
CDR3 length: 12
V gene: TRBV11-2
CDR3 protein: ASSDGTSLGEQF

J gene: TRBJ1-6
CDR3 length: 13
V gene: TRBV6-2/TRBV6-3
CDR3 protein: ASTPTGQKNSPLH

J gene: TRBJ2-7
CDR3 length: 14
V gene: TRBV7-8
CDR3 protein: ASSLWGTANSYEQY

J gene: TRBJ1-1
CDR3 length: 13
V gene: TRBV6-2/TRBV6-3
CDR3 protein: ASSYSPGENTEAF